This T cell receptor beta chain derives from a study of blood T cell repertoires in COVID-19. At the level of the study: Samples of COVID-19 (acute and convalescent) were obtained from the United States, Italy and Spain.

Sequencing was performed with immunoSEQ multiplex PCR; in TCRdb, only in-frame clones are kept and a portion is missing. Of roughly 130,000 clones detected, 87% appear once; the ten largest clones hold about 3.6%. Germline CDR1 reads LNHDA; CDR2 reads SQIVND (reference sequence). The trim removed 10 bases at V and 7 bases at J, leaving 12 bases unmatched. This CDR3 has 14 amino acids. The material sequenced was peripheral blood. The source is a woman aged 55-75 years with acute or convalescent COVID-19. The gene calls are TRBV19 and TRBJ2-1, with 8 bases identical to TRBD1. CDR3 in amino acids: CATSPGQAENEQFF. DNA for the CDR3: TGTGCCACCTCCCCGGGACAGGCAGAAAATGAGCAGTTCTTC.